Listed below are T cell receptor beta chains from one sample, sequenced in a study of T cell responses to AZD1222 COVID-19 vaccine. Assay used: immunoSEQ multiplex PCR; TCRdb lists only in-frame clones, some missing. The sample has 150,000 to 200,000 clones, approximately 95% seen once; the top ten hold about 3.9%. The sequencing here drew on peripheral blood, taken on day 0 of AZD1222 vaccination. Every receptor here comes from an adult in good health. CDR3s include the opening cysteine and the closing phenylalanine or tryptophan. D genes are given only for firm matches. Clone size is stated in some rows and not others, as once, few, many or a class when expanded.

v_gene	d_gene	abundance	j_gene	CDR3nt	CDR3aa
TRBV5-1	TRBD2	-	TRBJ2-5	TGCGCCAGCAGCTTGGTGGCTAGCGGGGGGCCAACCTACTTC	CASSLVASGGPTYF
TRBV24-1	TRBD1	-	TRBJ1-2	TGTGCCCCCCCCGACAGGGTGATTGGCTACACCTTC	CAPPDRVIGYTF
TRBV7-9	-	-	TRBJ2-7	TGTGCCAGCAGCTTATTCGGAAGACGGGACGAGCAGTACTTC	CASSLFGRRDEQYF
TRBV3-1/TRBV3-2	TRBD2	-	TRBJ2-7	TGTGCCAGCAGCCAAGTCGGTACTAGCGGCTACGAGCAGTACTTC	CASSQVGTSGYEQYF
TRBV6-4	TRBD2	-	TRBJ2-3	TGTGCCAGCAGTGACGACGGGGGGGCCTCAGATACGCAGTATTTT	CASSDDGGASDTQYF
TRBV5-1	-	-	TRBJ2-6	TGCGCCAGCAGCCTCGACAGCTCTGGGGCCAACGTCCTGACTTTC	CASSLDSSGANVLTF
TRBV6-1	-	-	TRBJ2-5	TGTGCCAGCAGTGAAGCGCCGAACCTTCTAGGGGAAGTAAAAGAGACCCAGTACTTC	CASSEAPNLLGEVKETQYF
TRBV15	-	once	TRBJ2-7	TGTGCCACCAGCAGAGAGGGCCTCTACGAGCAGTACTTC	CATSREGLYEQYF
TRBV3-1/TRBV3-2	TRBD1	-	TRBJ1-2	TGTGCCAGCAGCCAAGTCCACACTTACAGGGGAGACGGCGGCTACACCTTC	CASSQVHTYRGDGGYTF
TRBV7-8	-	-	TRBJ1-2	TGTGCCAGCACCCGAGCGTCGAACTATGGCTACACCTTC	CASTRASNYGYTF